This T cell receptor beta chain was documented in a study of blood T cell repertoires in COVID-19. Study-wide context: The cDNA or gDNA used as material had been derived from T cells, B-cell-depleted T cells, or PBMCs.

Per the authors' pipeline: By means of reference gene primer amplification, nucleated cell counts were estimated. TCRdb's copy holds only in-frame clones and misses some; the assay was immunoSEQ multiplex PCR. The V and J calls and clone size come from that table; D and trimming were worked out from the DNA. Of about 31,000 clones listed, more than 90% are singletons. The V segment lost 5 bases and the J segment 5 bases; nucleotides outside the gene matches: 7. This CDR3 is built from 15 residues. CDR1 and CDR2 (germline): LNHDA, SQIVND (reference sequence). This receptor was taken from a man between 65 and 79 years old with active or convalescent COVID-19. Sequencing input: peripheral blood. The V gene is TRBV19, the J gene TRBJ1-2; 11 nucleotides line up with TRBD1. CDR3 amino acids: CASSDPGTGGYGYTF. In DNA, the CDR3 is TGTGCCAGTAGTGATCCCGGGACAGGGGGTTATGGCTACACCTTC. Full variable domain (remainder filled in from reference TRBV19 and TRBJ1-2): DGGITQSPKYLFRKEGQNVTLSCEQNLNHDAMYWYRQDPGQGLRLIYYSQIVNDFQKGDIAEGYSVSREKKESFPLTVTSAQKNPTAFYLCASSDPGTGGYGYTFGSGTRLTVV.